A selection of T cell receptor beta chains follows, all from one sample in a study of PD-1 blockade in classical Hodgkin lymphoma. Clones were read by immunoSEQ multiplex PCR, and TCRdb kept only the in-frame ones, dropping some. The repertoire holds roughly 5,400 clones, about 86% seen once, with roughly 19% in the top ten. Sequences were obtained from CD8+ T cells from blood. These receptors were taken from a human donor with classical Hodgkin lymphoma. Each CDR3 is given with its conserved first and last residue. A D gene is named only where the DNA matches it firmly. The size entry is marked missing in some rows and otherwise reads once, few, many or a size class.

TRBV27	-	TRBJ2-7	-	TGTGCCAGCATGGAGGTTCGAGGCTACGAGCAGTACTTC	CASMEVRGYEQYF
TRBV6-1	-	TRBJ1-1	-	TGTGCCAGCAGTGCCAGGGTAGAGAGCACTGAAGCTTTCTTT	CASSARVESTEAFF
TRBV6-4	few	TRBJ2-2	TRBD2	TGTGCCAGCAGTGACTCGCTAGCGGGAAGCACCGGGGAGCTGTTTTTT	CASSDSLAGSTGELFF
TRBV9	-	TRBJ1-1	-	TGTGCCAGCAGCCCGGGGGTGGGGATTGAAGCTTTCTTT	CASSPGVGIEAFF
TRBV7-6	-	TRBJ2-3	-	TGTGCCAGCAGCACCGGGACAGATACGCAGTATTTT	CASSTGTDTQYF
TRBV6-5	-	TRBJ1-6	-	TGTGCCAGCAGTCCCTATAATTCACCCCTCCACTTT	CASSPYNSPLHF
TRBV18	-	TRBJ2-7	TRBD1	TGTGCCAGCTCACCGGGTTTGGACAGGAGGACCTACGAGCAGTACTTC	CASSPGLDRRTYEQYF
TRBV19	-	TRBJ2-5	-	TGTGCCAGTAGTATAGCGGCTAGCGATGAGACCCAGTACTTC	CASSIAASDETQYF
TRBV2	-	TRBJ2-7	-	TGTGCCAGTCGATACCAGTACGAGCAGTACTTC	CASRYQYEQYF
TRBV4-1	-	TRBJ2-7	TRBD2	TGCGCCAGCAGCCAACTCGGACTAGCGGGAGTTAGGGGTGGTTACGAGCAGTACTTC	CASSQLGLAGVRGGYEQYF
TRBV15	-	TRBJ2-7	-	TGTGCCACCAGCAGAGAAGGGGACCTTCCCTACGAGCAGTACTTC	CATSREGDLPYEQYF
TRBV25-1	-	TRBJ2-1	TRBD1	TGTGCCAGCACGGGGACAGGGAACACACAGCAGTCCTACAATGAGCAGTTCTTC	CASTGTGNTQQSYNEQFF
TRBV4-1	-	TRBJ2-5	-	TGCGCCAGCAGCCAAGATAGGGGGGACCTGGCGGGCCAAGAGACCCAGTACTTC	CASSQDRGDLAGQETQYF
TRBV5-1	-	TRBJ1-2	-	TGCGCCAGCAGCTTGGGACAGGAGTATGGCTACACCTTC	CASSLGQEYGYTF
TRBV6-4	-	TRBJ2-2	TRBD1	TGTGCCAGCAGTCCACAGGGGGACACCGGGGAGCTGTTTTTT	CASSPQGDTGELFF
TRBV28	-	TRBJ2-7	-	TGTGCCAGCAGCTACAGCTACGAGCAGTACTTC	CASSYSYEQYF
TRBV6-4	-	TRBJ2-1	TRBD2	TGTGCCACCAGTGTAGGCACTAGCGGGAGGATCTACAATGAGCAGTTCTTC	CATSVGTSGRIYNEQFF
TRBV25-1	-	TRBJ2-7	-	TGTGCCAGCAGTGAATCCACAGGGAAAAACGAGCAGTACTTC	CASSESTGKNEQYF
TRBV30	-	TRBJ1-5	-	TGTGCCTGGGGACCGGGCCTTAGCAATCAGCCCCAGCATTTT	CAWGPGLSNQPQHF
TRBV6-1	-	TRBJ2-4	-	TGTGCCAGCAGTGAAGGGACAGCTCACCCCGGCATTCAGTACTTC	CASSEGTAHPGIQYF
TRBV4-2	-	TRBJ2-3	-	TGTGCCAGCAGCCAAGATGGGAGCGCCACAGATACGCAGTATTTT	CASSQDGSATDTQYF
TRBV18	once	TRBJ2-3	TRBD1	TGTGCCAGCTCACCACCCTACGGGACAGGGGTCTCAGATACGCAGTATTTT	CASSPPYGTGVSDTQYF
TRBV27	-	TRBJ1-5	TRBD1	TGTGCCAGCAGTTCGATATTGGGACAGGGGGCGCGAAATCAGCCCCAGCATTTT	CASSSILGQGARNQPQHF
TRBV7-9	-	TRBJ2-1	-	TGTGCCAGCAGCCCGATCCTCGGTCGGGAGCAGTTCTTC	CASSPILGREQFF
TRBV6-5	-	TRBJ2-7	-	TGTGCCAGCAGTCCCGGGGTGGACGGAGGCTACGAGCAGTACTTC	CASSPGVDGGYEQYF
TRBV25-1	-	TRBJ2-1	TRBD1	TGTGCCAGCAGTGGCACAGGGGATGAGCAGTTCTTC	CASSGTGDEQFF